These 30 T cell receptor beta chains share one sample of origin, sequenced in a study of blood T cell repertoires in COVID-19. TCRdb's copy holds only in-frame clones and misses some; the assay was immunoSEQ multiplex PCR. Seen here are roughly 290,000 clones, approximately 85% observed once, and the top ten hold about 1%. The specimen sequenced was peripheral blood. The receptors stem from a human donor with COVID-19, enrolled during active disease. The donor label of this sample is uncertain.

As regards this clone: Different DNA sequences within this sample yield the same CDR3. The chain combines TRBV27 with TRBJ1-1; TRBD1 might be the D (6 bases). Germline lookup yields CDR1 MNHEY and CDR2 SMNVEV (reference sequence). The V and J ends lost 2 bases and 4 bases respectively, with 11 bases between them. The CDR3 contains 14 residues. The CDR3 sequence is CASSLNRAGTEAFF. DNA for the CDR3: TGTGCCAGCAGTTTAAACAGGGCAGGCACTGAAGCTTTCTTT.

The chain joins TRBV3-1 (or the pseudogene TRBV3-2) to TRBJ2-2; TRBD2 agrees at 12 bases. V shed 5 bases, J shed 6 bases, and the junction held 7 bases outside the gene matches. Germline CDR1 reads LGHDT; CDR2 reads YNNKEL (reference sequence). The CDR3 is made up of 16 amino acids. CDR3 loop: CASSMRLAGAPGELFF. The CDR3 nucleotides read TGTGCCAGCAGCATGCGACTAGCGGGAGCGCCCGGGGAGCTGTTTTTT.

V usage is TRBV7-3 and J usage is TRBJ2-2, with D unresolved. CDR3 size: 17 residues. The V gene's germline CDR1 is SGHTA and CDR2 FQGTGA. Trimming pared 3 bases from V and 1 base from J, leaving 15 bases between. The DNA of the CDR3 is TGTGCCAGCAGCTTGGGTTTTGGTAGAGGGAACACCGGGGAGCTGTTTTTT. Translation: CASSLGFGRGNTGELFF.

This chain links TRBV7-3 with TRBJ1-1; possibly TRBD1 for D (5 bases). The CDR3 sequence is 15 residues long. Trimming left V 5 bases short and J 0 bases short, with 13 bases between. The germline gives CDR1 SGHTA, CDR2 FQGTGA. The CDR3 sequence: CASSQPGGMNTEAFF. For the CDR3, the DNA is TGTGCCAGCAGCCAACCGGGGGGGATGAACACTGAAGCTTTCTTT.

CDR3 region: CSARAGETQYF. CDR3 sequence (DNA): TGCAGTGCTAGGGCTGGCGAGACCCAGTACTTC. This chain joins TRBV20-1 and TRBJ2-5; no clear D. This CDR3 comprises 11 residues. V dropped 3 bases and J dropped 5 bases, with 7 bases sitting between them. Germline V gene data show CDR1 as DFQATT and CDR2 as SNEGSKA (reference sequence).

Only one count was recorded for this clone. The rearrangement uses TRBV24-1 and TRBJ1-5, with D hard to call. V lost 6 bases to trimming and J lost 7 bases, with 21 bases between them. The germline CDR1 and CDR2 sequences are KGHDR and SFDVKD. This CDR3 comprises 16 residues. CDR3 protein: CATSSGPAGNGQPQHF. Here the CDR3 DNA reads TGTGCCACCAGTTCTGGACCGGCGGGGAACGGGCAGCCCCAGCATTTT.

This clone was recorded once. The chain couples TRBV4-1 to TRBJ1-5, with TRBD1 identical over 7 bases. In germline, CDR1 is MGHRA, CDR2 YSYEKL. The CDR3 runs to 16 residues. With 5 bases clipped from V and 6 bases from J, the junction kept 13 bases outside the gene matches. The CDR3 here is CASSSLDRPRVQPQHF. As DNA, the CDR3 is TGCGCCAGCAGCTCCTTGGACAGGCCTCGGGTTCAGCCCCAGCATTTT.

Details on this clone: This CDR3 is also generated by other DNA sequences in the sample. CDR3 DNA sequence: TGTGCCAGCAGCTCAGGACAGAACACCGGGGAGCTGTTTTTT. Protein sequence: CASSSGQNTGELFF. V and J are TRBV7-3 and TRBJ2-2; TRBD1 might be the D (5 bases). With 4 bases removed from V and 1 base from J, the gap between germline ends came to 7 bases. The germline V gene has CDR1 SGHTA and CDR2 FQGTGA. The CDR3 runs 14 residues.

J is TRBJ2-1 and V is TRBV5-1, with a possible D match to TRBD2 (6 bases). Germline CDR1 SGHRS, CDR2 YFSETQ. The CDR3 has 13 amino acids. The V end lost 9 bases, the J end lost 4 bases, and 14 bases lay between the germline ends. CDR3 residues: CATPRDVYNEQFF. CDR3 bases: TGCGCCACCCCGCGGGACGTATACAATGAGCAGTTCTTC.

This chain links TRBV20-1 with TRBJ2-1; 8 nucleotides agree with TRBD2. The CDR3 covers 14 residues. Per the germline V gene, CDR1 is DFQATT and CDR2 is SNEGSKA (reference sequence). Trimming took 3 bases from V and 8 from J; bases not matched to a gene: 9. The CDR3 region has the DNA TGCAGTGCTAGTGAGGGACTAGGAGAGGATGAGCAGTTCTTC. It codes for CSASEGLGEDEQFF.

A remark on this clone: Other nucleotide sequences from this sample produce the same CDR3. This CDR3 is CASSRSNQPQHF. The CDR3 bases are TGTGCCAGCAGCCGTAGCAATCAGCCCCAGCATTTT. The chain is built from TRBV28 and TRBJ1-5; no definite D call. Germline V lookup: CDR1 MDHEN, CDR2 SYDVKM. V lost 6 bases and J lost 0, with 3 bases in between. The CDR3 extends over 12 amino acids.

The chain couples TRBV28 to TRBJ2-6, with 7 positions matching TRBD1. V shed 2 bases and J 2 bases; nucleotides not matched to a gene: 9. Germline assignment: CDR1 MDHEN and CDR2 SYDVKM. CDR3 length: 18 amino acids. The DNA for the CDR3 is TGTGCCAGCAGTTTAGATCAAACCGGGACAGCTGGGGCCAACGTCCTGACTTTC. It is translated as CASSLDQTGTAGANVLTF.

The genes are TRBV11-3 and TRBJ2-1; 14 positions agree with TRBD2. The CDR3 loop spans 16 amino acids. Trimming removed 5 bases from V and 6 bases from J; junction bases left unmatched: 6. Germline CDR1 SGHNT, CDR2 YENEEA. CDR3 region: CASSPRGTSGSNEQFF. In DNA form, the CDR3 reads TGTGCCAGCAGCCCGCGGGGGACTAGCGGGAGCAATGAGCAGTTCTTC.

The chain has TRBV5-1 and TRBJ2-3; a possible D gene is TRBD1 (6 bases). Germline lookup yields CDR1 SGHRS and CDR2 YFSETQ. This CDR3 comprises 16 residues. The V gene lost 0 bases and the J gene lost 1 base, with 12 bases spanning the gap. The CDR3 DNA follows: TGCGCCAGCAGCTTGGAGGGAAGACAGGGCACAGATACGCAGTATTTT. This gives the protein CASSLEGRQGTDTQYF.

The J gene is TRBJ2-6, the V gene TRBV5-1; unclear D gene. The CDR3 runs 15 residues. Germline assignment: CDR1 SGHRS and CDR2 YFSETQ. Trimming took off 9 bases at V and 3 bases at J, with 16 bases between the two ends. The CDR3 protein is CATAARLDGANVLTF. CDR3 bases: TGCGCCACCGCGGCCAGATTAGATGGGGCCAACGTCCTGACTTTC.

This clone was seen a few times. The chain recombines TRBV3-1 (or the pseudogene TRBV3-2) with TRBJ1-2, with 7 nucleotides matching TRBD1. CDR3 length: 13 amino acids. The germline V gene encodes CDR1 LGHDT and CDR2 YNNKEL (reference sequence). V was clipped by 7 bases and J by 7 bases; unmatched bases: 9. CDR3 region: CASTTTGLSGYTF. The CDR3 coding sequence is TGTGCCAGCACCACGACAGGGTTGAGTGGCTACACCTTC.

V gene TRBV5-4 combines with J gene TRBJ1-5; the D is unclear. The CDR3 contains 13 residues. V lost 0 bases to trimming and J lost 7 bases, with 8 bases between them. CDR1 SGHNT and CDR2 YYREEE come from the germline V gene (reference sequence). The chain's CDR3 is CASSLERGQPQHF. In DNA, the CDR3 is TGTGCCAGCAGCTTGGAACGGGGACAGCCCCAGCATTTT.

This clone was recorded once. Here the CDR3 reads CASSSRTGEPTYEQYF. The CDR3 DNA follows: TGTGCCAGCAGCTCCCGGACAGGGGAACCCACCTACGAGCAGTACTTC. This chain connects TRBV7-2 to TRBJ2-7; 9 bases are shared with TRBD1. The CDR3 loop spans 16 amino acids. CDR1 and CDR2 (germline): SGHTA, FQGNSA. Unmatched junction bases numbered 9, after V lost 4 bases and J lost 2 bases.

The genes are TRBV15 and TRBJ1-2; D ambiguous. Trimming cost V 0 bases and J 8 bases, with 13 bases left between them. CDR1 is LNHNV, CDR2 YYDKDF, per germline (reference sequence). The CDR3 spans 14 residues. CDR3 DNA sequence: TGTGCCACCAGCAGAGAGGGGAGCCCTCAGGGCTACACCTTC. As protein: CATSREGSPQGYTF.

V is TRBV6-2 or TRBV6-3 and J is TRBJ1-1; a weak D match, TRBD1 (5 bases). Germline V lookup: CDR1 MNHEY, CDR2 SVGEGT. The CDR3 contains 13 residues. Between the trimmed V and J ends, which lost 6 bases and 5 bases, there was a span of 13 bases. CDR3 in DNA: TGTGCCAGCAGCCACGCCGGGGGAACTGAAGCTTTCTTT. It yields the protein CASSHAGGTEAFF.

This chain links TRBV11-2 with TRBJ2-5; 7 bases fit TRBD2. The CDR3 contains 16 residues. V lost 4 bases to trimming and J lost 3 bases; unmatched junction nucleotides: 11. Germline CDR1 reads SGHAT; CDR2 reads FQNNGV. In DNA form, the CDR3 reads TGTGCCAGCAGCTCCTATCTCGTTGGGGGGGAAGAGACCCAGTACTTC. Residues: CASSSYLVGGEETQYF.

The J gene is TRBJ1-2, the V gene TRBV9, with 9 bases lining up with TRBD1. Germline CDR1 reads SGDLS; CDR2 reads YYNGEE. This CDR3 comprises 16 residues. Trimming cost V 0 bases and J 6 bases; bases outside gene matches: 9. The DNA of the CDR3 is TGTGCCAGCAGCGTAGTTATAGGTGGGACAGGGAATGGCTACACCTTC. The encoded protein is CASSVVIGGTGNGYTF.

CDR3 residues: CASSRQGTTNEKLFF. In nucleotides, the CDR3 is TGTGCCAGCAGTCGACAGGGGACAACTAATGAAAAACTGTTTTTT. This chain links TRBV28 with TRBJ1-4; 8 bases line up with TRBD1. Germline loops: CDR1 MDHEN, CDR2 SYDVKM. The CDR3 length is 15 residues. Unmatched junction bases numbered 2, after V lost 5 bases and J lost 0 bases.

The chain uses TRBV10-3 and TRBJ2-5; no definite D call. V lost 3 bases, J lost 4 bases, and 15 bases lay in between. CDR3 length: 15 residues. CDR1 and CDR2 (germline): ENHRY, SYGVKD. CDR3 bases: TGTGCCATCAGTGATGGCAGTCTGGTCGTAGAGACCCAGTACTTC. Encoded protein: CAISDGSLVVETQYF.

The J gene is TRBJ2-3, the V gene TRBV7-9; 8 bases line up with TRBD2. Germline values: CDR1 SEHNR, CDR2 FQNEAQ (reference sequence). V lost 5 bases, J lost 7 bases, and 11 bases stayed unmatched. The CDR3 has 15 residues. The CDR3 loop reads CASSAPGTRLHTQYF. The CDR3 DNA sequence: TGTGCCAGCAGCGCCCCCGGGACTAGATTGCATACGCAGTATTTT.

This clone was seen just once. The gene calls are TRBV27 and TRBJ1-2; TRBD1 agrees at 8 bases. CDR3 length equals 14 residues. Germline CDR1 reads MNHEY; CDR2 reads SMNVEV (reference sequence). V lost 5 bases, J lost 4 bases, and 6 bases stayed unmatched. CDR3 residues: CASSGPGGRYGYTF. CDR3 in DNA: TGTGCCAGCAGTGGGCCAGGGGGCCGCTATGGCTACACCTTC.

CDR3 bases: TGTGCCTCGGGCCCTATCCAAAATCAGCCCCAGCATTTT. This encodes CASGPIQNQPQHF. The chain uses TRBV30 and TRBJ1-5; D uncertain. The CDR3 has 13 residues. The V gene's germline CDR1 is GTSNPN and CDR2 SVGIG (reference sequence). Between the trimmed V and J ends, which lost 7 bases and 4 bases, there was a span of 14 bases.

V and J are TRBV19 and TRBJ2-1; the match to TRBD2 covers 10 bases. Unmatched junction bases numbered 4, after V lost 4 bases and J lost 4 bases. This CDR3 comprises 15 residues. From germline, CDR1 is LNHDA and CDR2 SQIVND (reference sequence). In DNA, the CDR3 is TGTGCCAGTAGTACAGGACTAGCGGAATACAATGAGCAGTTCTTC. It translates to CASSTGLAEYNEQFF.

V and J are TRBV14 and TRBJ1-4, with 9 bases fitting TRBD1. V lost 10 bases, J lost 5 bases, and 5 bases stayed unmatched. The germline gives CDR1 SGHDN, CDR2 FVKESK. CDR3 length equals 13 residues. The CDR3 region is CATRGTGNEKLFF. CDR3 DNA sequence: TGTGCCACCAGAGGGACAGGGAATGAAAAACTGTTTTTT.

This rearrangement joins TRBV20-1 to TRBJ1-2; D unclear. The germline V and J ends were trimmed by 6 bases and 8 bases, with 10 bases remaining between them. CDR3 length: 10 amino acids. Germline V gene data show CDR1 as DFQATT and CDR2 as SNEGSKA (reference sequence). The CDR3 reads CSAYTMGYTF. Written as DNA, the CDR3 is TGCAGTGCGTATACTATGGGCTACACCTTC.